Listed here are 15 T cell receptor beta chains from one sample, sequenced in a study of blood T cell repertoires in COVID-19. The repertoire was sequenced with immunoSEQ multiplex PCR; TCRdb's copy has only in-frame clones and lacks some. The table shows about 190,000 clones, with 65% to 80% occurring only once. What was sequenced was PBMCs or T cells enriched from blood (not recorded which). The receptor source for this set is a woman aged 45-65 years with acute COVID-19.

The CDR3 bases are TGCAGCGCCTCCGACAGGTCTAACTATGGCTACACCTTC. This gives the protein CSASDRSNYGYTF. V and J are TRBV29-1 and TRBJ1-2, with a weak D call TRBD1 (6 bases). The length of the CDR3 is 13 residues. Looked up from germline, CDR1 is SQVTM and CDR2 is ANQGSEA. Between the trimmed V and J ends, which lost 7 bases and 0 bases, there was a span of 12 bases.

This rearrangement joins TRBV19 to TRBJ1-3; D not resolved. The CDR3 has 14 residues. V was clipped by 3 bases and J by 2 bases, with 8 bases between them. The germline V gene encodes CDR1 LNHDA and CDR2 SQIVND (reference sequence). CDR3 DNA sequence: TGTGCCAGTAGTATCCAAGAGGCTGGAAACACCATATATTTT. Translation gives CASSIQEAGNTIYF.

CDR3 sequence (DNA): TGTGCCAGCAGCTCCCGCCCCGGGCTAGCGGGGGGGCGACGCACAGATACGCAGTATTTT. Protein: CASSSRPGLAGGRRTDTQYF. The rearrangement links TRBV9 to TRBJ2-3; TRBD2 agrees at 12 bases. Germline-derived CDR1 and CDR2 are SGDLS and YYNGEE. The CDR3 length is 20 residues. The junction had 16 bases not matched to a gene; V was cut back by 4 bases and J by 1 base.

This clone was recorded a few times. The V and J genes are TRBV5-1 and TRBJ2-5, with 9 bases matching TRBD2. Germline V lookup: CDR1 SGHRS, CDR2 YFSETQ. J was trimmed by 2 bases and V by 0 bases; bases with no gene match: 5. The CDR3 runs 16 residues. Written as DNA, the CDR3 is TGCGCCAGCAGCTTGGGAGCGGGGGGAGCTCAAGAGACCCAGTACTTC. As protein: CASSLGAGGAQETQYF.

The table lists this clone with a few counts. The rearrangement uses TRBV19 and TRBJ1-5; 10 positions agree with TRBD1. This CDR3 region has 14 residues. The germline V gene has CDR1 LNHDA and CDR2 SQIVND (reference sequence). The J segment lost 7 bases and the V segment lost 5 bases, leaving 5 bases of the junction unmatched. The CDR3 bases are TGTGCCAGTAGTCCTCGGACAGGGGGACAGCCCCAGCATTTT. It specifies CASSPRTGGQPQHF.

The chain links TRBV19 to TRBJ1-2; 8 nucleotides line up with TRBD1. The V gene's germline CDR1 is LNHDA and CDR2 SQIVND (reference sequence). The CDR3 length is 14 residues. Trimming at V came to 0 bases and at J to 7 bases, leaving 4 bases not matched to a gene. The CDR3 DNA is TGTGCCAGTAGTATAGACCCGGACAGGGTTGGCTACACCTTC. Translation: CASSIDPDRVGYTF.

This clone appeared once. The chain combines TRBV30 with TRBJ2-1; 7 positions match TRBD1. Germline assignment: CDR1 GTSNPN and CDR2 SVGIG (reference sequence). The CDR3 has 15 residues. J was trimmed by 6 bases and V by 3 bases; bases with no gene match: 11. The CDR3: CAWRETGYPLNEQFF. In nucleotides, the CDR3 is TGTGCCTGGAGGGAGACAGGGTATCCCCTCAATGAGCAGTTCTTC.

The chain employs TRBV7-2 and TRBJ2-3; TRBD2 matches 11 bases. Trimming at V came to 1 base and at J to 13 bases, leaving 13 bases not matched to a gene. Looked up from germline, CDR1 is SGHTA and CDR2 is FQGNSA. The CDR3 is 16 residues long. The CDR3 region has the DNA TGTGCCAGCAGCTTAGTTCTAGCGGGGGGTGCTACCCCCAAGTATTTT. Its translation is CASSLVLAGGATPKYF.

V is TRBV7-9 and J is TRBJ1-1; D might be TRBD1 (5 bases). CDR1 and CDR2 (germline): SEHNR, FQNEAQ (reference sequence). The V and J ends lost 2 bases and 4 bases respectively, with 14 bases between them. CDR3 length: 15 residues. The CDR3, as DNA: TGTGCCAGCAGCTTAAACGCGGGGGGAGGCACTGAAGCTTTCTTT. This sequence encodes CASSLNAGGGTEAFF.

This clone was seen more than once but under ten times. The chain joins TRBV7-9 to TRBJ2-7, with D possibly matching TRBD1 (6 bases). Between the trimmed V and J ends, which lost 2 bases and 3 bases, there was a span of 8 bases. Germline V lookup: CDR1 SEHNR, CDR2 FQNEAQ (reference sequence). The CDR3 length is 13 residues. Written as DNA, the CDR3 is TGTGCCAGCAGCTTAACAGGGCACTACGAGCAGTACGTC. As protein: CASSLTGHYEQYV.

Points on this clone: Other DNA sequences of this sample code for an identical CDR3. The chain has TRBV10-3 and TRBJ1-5; 9 bases align to TRBD1. With 5 bases clipped from V and 2 bases from J, the junction kept 4 bases outside the gene matches. CDR1 is ENHRY, CDR2 SYGVKD, per germline. There are 15 residues in the CDR3. CDR3: CAISPTGGGNQPQHF. In DNA form, the CDR3 reads TGTGCCATCAGTCCTACAGGGGGCGGCAATCAGCCCCAGCATTTT.

The CDR3 nucleotides read TGTGCCAGCAGCCCTAGCGGGGGGGCTCGTGTAGATACGCAGTATTTT. This codes for CASSPSGGARVDTQYF. The rearrangement joins TRBV27 to TRBJ2-3, with 12 bases identical to TRBD2. The V gene end was trimmed by 6 bases and the J gene end by 5 bases; junction bases not matched to a gene: 9. This CDR3 is built from 16 residues. CDR1 and CDR2 from the germline V gene are MNHEY and SMNVEV (reference sequence).

The CDR3 DNA sequence: TGTGCCAGCAGCCCCGACTCCTACCTAGAGACCCAGTACTTC. It encodes CASSPDSYLETQYF. The chain recombines TRBV9 with TRBJ2-5, with D hard to call. Trimming cost V 4 bases and J 4 bases, with 14 bases left between them. The CDR3 spans 14 residues. Germline CDR1 is SGDLS and CDR2 is YYNGEE.

This clone was seen just once. The chain carries TRBV27 and TRBJ2-5; perhaps TRBD1 as D (6 bases). The V end lost 0 bases, the J end lost 5 bases, and 13 bases lay between the germline ends. CDR1 is MNHEY, CDR2 SMNVEV, per germline (reference sequence). The length of the CDR3 is 15 residues. This CDR3 reads CASSLSGAWGETQYF. The CDR3 bases are TGTGCCAGCAGTTTATCGGGGGCCTGGGGTGAGACCCAGTACTTC.

The chain couples TRBV5-4 to TRBJ2-3; the D is unclear. This CDR3 region has 17 residues. Looked up from germline, CDR1 is SGHNT and CDR2 is YYREEE (reference sequence). Trimming shortened V by 0 bases and J by 0 bases, and 14 bases separated the two germline ends. This chain's CDR3 is CASSLVVTTSSTDTQYF. The CDR3 coding sequence is TGTGCCAGCAGCTTGGTGGTCACTACATCTAGCACAGATACGCAGTATTTT.